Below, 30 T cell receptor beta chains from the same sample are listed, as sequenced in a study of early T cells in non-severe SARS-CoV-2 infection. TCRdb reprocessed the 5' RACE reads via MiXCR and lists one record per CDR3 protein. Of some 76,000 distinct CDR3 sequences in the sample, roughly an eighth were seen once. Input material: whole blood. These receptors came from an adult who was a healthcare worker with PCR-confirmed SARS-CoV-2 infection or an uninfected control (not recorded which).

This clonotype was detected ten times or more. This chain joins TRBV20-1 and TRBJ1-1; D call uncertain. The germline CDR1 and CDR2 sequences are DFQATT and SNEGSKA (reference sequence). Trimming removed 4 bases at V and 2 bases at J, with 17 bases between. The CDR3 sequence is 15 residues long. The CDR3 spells CSAKGVDDRNTEAFF. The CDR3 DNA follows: TGCAGTGCTAAAGGTGTCGACGATCGTAACACTGAAGCTTTCTTT.

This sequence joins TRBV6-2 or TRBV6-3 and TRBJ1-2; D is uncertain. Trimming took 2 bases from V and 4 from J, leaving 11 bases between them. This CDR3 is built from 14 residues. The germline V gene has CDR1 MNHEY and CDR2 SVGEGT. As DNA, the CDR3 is TGTGCCAGCAGTTACCTTACAGCTACCTATGGCTACACCTTC. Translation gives CASSYLTATYGYTF.

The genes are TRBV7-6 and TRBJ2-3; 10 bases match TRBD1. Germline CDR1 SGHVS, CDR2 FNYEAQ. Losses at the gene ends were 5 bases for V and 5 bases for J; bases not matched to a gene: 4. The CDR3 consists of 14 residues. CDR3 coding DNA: TGTGCCAGCAGCCTAGGGACAGGGGTAGATACGCAGTATTTT. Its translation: CASSLGTGVDTQYF. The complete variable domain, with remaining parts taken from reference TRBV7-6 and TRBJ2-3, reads GAGVSQSPRYKVTKRGQDVALRCDPISGHVSLYWYRQALGQGPEFLTYFNYEAQQDKSGLPNDRFSAERPEGSISTLTIQRTEQRDSAMYRCASSLGTGVDTQYFGPGTRLTVL.

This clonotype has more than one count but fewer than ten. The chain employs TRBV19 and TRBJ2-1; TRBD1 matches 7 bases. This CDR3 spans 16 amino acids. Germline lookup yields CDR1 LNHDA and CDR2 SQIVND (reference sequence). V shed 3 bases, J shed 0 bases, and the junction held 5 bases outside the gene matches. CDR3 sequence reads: CASSISTGSSYNEQFF. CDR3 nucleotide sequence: TGTGCCAGTAGTATTTCGACAGGGAGCTCCTACAATGAGCAGTTCTTC.

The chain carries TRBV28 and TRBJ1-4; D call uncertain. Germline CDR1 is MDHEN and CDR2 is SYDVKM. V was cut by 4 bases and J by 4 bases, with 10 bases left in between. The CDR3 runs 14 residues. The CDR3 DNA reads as TGTGCCAGCAGTTCCGCGCAGAGTAATGAAAAACTGTTTTTT. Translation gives CASSSAQSNEKLFF.

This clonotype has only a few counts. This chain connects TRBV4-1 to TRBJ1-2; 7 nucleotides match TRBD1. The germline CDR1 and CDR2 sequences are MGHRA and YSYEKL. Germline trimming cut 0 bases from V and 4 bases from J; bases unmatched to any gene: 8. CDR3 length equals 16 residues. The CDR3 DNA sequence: TGCGCCAGCAGCCAAGATAGCCGGACAGGTCCCTATGGCTACACCTTC. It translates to CASSQDSRTGPYGYTF.

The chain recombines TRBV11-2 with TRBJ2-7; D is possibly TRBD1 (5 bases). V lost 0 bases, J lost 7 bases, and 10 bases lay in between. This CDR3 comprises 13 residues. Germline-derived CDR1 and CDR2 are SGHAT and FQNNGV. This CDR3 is CASSLEGVGEQYF. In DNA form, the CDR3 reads TGTGCCAGCAGCTTAGAAGGGGTTGGAGAGCAGTACTTC. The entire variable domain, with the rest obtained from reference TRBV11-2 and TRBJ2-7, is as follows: EAGVAQSPRYKIIEKRQSVAFWCNPISGHATLYWYQQILGQGPKLLIQFQNNGVVDDSQLPKDRFSAERLKGVDSTLKIQPAKLEDSAVYLCASSLEGVGEQYFGPGTRLTVT.

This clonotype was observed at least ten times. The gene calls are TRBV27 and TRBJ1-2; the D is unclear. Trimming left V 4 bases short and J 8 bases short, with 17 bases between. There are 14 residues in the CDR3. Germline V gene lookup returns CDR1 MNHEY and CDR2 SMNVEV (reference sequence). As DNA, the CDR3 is TGTGCCAGCAGTTCCTTAATGGATTTTTTGGGCTACACCTTC. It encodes CASSSLMDFLGYTF.

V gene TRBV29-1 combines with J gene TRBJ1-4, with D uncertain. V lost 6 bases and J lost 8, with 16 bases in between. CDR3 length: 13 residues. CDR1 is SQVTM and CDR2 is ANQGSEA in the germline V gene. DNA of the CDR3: TGCAGCGTGAAGCTCAGGCGGGGAGAAAAACTGTTTTTT. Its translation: CSVKLRRGEKLFF.

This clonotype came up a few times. In DNA, the CDR3 is TGTGCCAGCAGCTACTGGGGCGGGGTAGACGGGGAGCTGTTTTTT. Translated: CASSYWGGVDGELFF. The chain uses TRBV11-2 and TRBJ2-2; D is perhaps TRBD2 (6 bases). CDR3 length equals 15 residues. Germline CDR1 and CDR2: SGHAT and FQNNGV. The V and J ends lost 4 bases and 7 bases respectively, with 16 bases between them.

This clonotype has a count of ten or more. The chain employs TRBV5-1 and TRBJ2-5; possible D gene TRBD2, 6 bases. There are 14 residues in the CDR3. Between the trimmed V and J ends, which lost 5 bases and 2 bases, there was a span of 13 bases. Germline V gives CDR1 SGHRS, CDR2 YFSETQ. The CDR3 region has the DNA TGCGCCAGCAGTGGGGGGTCTGCACAAGAGACCCAGTACTTC. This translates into CASSGGSAQETQYF. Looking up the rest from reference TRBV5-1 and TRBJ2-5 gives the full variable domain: KAGVTQTPRYLIKTRGQQVTLSCSPISGHRSVSWYQQTPGQGLQFLFEYFSETQRNKGNFPGRFSGRQFSNSRSEMNVSTLELGDSALYLCASSGGSAQETQYFGPGTRLLVL.

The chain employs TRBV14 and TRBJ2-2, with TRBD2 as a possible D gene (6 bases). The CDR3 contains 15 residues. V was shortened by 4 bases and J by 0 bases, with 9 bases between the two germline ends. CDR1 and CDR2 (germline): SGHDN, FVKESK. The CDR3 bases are TGTGCCAGCAGCCGGGACTTGGCGAACACCGGGGAGCTGTTTTTT. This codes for CASSRDLANTGELFF.

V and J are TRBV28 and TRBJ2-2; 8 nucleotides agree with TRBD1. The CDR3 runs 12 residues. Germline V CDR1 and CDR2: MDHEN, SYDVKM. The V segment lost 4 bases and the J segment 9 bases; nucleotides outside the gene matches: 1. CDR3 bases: TGTGCCAGCAGTTCAGGGGGCCGGGAGCTGTTTTTT. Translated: CASSSGGRELFF.

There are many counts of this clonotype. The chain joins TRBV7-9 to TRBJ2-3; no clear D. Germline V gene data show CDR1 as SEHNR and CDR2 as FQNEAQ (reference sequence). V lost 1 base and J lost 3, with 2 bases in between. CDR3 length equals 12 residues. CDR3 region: CASSLETDTQYF. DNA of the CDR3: TGTGCCAGCAGCTTAGAAACAGATACGCAGTATTTT.

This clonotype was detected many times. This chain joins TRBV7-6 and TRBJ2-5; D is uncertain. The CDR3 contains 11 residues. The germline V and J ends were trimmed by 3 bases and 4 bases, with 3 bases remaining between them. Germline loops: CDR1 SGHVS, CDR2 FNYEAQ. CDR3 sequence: CASSFGETQYF. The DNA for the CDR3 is TGTGCCAGCAGCTTCGGAGAGACCCAGTACTTC.

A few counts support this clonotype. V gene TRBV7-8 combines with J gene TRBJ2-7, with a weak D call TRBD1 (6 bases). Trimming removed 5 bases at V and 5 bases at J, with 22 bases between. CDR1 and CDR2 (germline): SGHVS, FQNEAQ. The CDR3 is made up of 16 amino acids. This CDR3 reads CASSPARTAYGHEQYF. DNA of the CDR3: TGTGCCAGCAGCCCGGCTCGGACAGCTTATGGACACGAGCAGTACTTC.

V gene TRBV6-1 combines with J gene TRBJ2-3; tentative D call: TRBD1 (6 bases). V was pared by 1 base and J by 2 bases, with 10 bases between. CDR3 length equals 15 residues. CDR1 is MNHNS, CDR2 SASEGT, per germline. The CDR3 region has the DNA TGTGCCAGCAGTGAAGTGGGACACATCACAGATACGCAGTATTTT. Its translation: CASSEVGHITDTQYF.

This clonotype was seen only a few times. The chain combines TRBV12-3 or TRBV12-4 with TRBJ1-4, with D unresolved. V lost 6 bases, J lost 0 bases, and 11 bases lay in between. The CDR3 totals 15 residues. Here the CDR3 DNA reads TGTGCCAGCAGCTGGAACGCCGCAACTAATGAAAAACTGTTTTTT. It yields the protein CASSWNAATNEKLFF.

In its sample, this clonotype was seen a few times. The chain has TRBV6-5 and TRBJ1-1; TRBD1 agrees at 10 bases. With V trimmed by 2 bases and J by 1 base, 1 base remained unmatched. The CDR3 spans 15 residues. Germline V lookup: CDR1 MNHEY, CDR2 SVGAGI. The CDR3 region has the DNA TGTGCCAGCAGTTACCGGACAGGGGGGAACACTGAAGCTTTCTTT. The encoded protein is CASSYRTGGNTEAFF.

As DNA, the CDR3 is TGTGCCAGCACGGGGCGGGAAGGTTACAATGAGCAGTTCTTC. This gives the protein CASTGREGYNEQFF. The rearrangement links TRBV6-2 or TRBV6-3 to TRBJ2-1; TRBD2 is a possible D gene (6 bases). The CDR3 has 14 amino acids. Germline loops: CDR1 MNHEY, CDR2 SVGEGT. V shed 7 bases and J shed 4 bases, with 14 bases lying between them.

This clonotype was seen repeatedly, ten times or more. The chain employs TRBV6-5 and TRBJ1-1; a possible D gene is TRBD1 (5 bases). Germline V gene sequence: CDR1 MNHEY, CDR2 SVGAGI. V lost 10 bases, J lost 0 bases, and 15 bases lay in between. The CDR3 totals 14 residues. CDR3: CATREGGVNTEAFF. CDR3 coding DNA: TGTGCCACCCGGGAGGGAGGGGTGAACACTGAAGCTTTCTTT.

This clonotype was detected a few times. CDR3 residues: CASSLVVAGEAQYF. CDR3 nucleotide sequence: TGTGCCAGCAGCTTAGTAGTAGCGGGGGAGGCCCAGTACTTC. The chain carries TRBV7-2 and TRBJ2-5; 9 bases agree with TRBD2. J gave up 9 bases and V 1 base, and 6 bases lay outside the gene matches. The CDR3 runs 14 residues. From germline, CDR1 is SGHTA and CDR2 FQGNSA.

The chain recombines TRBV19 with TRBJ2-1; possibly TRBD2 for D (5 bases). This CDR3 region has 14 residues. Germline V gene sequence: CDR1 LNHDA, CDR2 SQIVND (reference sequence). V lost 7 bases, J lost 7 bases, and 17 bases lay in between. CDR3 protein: CASKETPSGNEQFF. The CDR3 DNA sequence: TGTGCCAGTAAGGAGACCCCTTCGGGGAATGAGCAGTTCTTC. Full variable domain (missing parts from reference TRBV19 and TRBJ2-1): DGGITQSPKYLFRKEGQNVTLSCEQNLNHDAMYWYRQDPGQGLRLIYYSQIVNDFQKGDIAEGYSVSREKKESFPLTVTSAQKNPTAFYLCASKETPSGNEQFFGPGTRLTVL.

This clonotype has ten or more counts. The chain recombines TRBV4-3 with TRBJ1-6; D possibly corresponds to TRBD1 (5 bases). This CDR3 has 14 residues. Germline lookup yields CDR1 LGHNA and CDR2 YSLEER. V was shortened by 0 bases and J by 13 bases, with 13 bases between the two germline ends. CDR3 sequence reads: CASSQEFRAPPLHF. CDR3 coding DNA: TGCGCCAGCAGCCAAGAATTCAGGGCTCCCCCCCTCCACTTT.

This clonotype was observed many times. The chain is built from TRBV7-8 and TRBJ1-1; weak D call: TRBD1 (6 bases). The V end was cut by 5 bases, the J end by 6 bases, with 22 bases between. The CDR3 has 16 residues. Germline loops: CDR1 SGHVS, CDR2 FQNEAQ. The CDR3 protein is CASSPLTGQGSSEAFF. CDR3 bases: TGTGCCAGCAGCCCTCTAACAGGGCAAGGGAGCTCTGAAGCTTTCTTT.

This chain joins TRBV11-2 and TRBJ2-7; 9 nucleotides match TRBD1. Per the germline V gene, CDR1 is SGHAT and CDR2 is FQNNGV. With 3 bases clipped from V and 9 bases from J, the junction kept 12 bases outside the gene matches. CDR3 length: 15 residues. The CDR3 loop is CASSFGTGSYDGQYF. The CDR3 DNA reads TGTGCCAGCAGCTTCGGGACAGGGTCCTACGACGGGCAGTACTTC.

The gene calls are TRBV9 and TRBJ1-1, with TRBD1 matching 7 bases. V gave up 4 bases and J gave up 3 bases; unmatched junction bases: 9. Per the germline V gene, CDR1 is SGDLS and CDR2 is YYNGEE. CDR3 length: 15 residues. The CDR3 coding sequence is TGTGCCAGCAGCACAGAGACAGGGACTTACACTGAAGCTTTCTTT. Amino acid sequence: CASSTETGTYTEAFF. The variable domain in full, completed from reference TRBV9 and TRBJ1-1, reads DSGVTQTPKHLITATGQRVTLRCSPRSGDLSVYWYQQSLDQGLQFLIQYYNGEERAKGNILERFSAQQFPDLHSELNLSSLELGDSALYFCASSTETGTYTEAFFGQGTRLTVV.

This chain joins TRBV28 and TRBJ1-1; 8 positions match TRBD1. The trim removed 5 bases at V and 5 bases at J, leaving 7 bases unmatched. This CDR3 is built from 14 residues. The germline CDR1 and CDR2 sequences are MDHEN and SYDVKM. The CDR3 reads CASSTQGAWTEAFF. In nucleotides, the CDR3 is TGTGCCAGCAGTACCCAGGGGGCTTGGACTGAAGCTTTCTTT. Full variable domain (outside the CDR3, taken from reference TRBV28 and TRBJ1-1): DVKVTQSSRYLVKRTGEKVFLECVQDMDHENMFWYRQDPGLGLRLIYFSYDVKMKEKGDIPEGYSVSREKKERFSLILESASTNQTSMYLCASSTQGAWTEAFFGQGTRLTVV.

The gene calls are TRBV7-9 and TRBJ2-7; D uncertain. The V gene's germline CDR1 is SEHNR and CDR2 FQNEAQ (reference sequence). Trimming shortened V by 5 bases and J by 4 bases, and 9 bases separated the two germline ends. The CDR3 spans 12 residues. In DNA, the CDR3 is TGTGCCAGCAGCCCGGACGGTTACGAGCAGTACTTC. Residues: CASSPDGYEQYF.

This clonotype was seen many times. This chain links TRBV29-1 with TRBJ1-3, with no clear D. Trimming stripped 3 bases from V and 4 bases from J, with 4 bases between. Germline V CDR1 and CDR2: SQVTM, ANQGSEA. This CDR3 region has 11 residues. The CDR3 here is CSVERGNTIYF. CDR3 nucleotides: TGCAGCGTTGAGAGGGGAAACACCATATATTTT.